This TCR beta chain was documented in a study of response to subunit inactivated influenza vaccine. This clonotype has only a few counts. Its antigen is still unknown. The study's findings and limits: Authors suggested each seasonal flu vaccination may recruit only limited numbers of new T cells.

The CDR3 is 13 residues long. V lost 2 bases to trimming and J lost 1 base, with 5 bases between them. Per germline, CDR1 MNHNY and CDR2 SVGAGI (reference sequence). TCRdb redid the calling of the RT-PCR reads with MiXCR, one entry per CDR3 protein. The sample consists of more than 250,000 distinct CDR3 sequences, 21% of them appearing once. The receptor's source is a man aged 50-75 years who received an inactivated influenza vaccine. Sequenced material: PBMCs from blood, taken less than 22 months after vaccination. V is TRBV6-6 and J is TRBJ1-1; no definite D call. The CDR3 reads CASSYAGNTEAFF. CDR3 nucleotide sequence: TGTGCCAGCAGTTACGCAGGGAACACTGAAGCTTTCTTT.